This T cell receptor beta chain was recorded in a study of cytomegalovirus exposure and HLA in healthy donors. Study in general: Samples from HLA-typed donors yielded approximately 80 million unique TCRs in an early data release. Study-level points and caveats: Differences between HLA loci emerged in a later analysis of TCR association rates, with DRB1 most and HLA-C fewest.

About this clone: What it recognizes is unknown.

Donors consisted of healthy bone marrow donors. With 60 Vbeta and 13 Jbeta primers, the PCR was carried out. The protocol was immunoSEQ multiplex PCR, while the TCRdb copy is restricted to in-frame clones and leaves out a portion. The table includes about 150,000 clones, around 80% detected once. The V end was cut by 6 bases, the J end by 2 bases, with 5 bases between. The CDR3 has 11 residues. CDR1 MNHEY and CDR2 SVGAGI come from the germline V gene. Sequencing input: PBMCs. The clonotype originates from a man aged 30-40 years in good health and CMV-seropositive. This sequence joins TRBV6-5 and TRBJ2-7; D is undetermined. The CDR3 DNA reads as TGTGCCAGCAGGGGCCCCTACGAGCAGTACTTC. It translates to CASRGPYEQYF.